This T cell receptor (beta chain) was recorded in a study of regulatory T cells in long-lasting Graves disease (dated by TCRdb to about 2021). About the investigation overall: Patients with newly diagnosed Graves' disease had been on antithyroid drugs for under 3 months. Peripheral blood TCR sequencing and RNA sequencing compared persistent Graves' disease patients with newly diagnosed Graves' disease patients. The study was conducted in China and was registered as a clinical trial. A total of some 35 samples underwent TCR sequencing: about 13 from persistent and around 20 from newly diagnosed Graves' disease patients. The investigation overall reported the following: Because the primary lesion, thyroid tissue, could not be accessed, the study looked at peripheral blood alone. More public clonotypes were shared among persistent patients (about 2,800) than among newly diagnosed patients (966). Only the TCR beta chain was sequenced and analyzed. The authors acknowledged the small sample size as a limitation that may reduce accuracy. Lower TCR Shannon entropy and fewer highly expanded clones were observed in persistent Graves' disease patients than in newly diagnosed patients, which suggested clonal expansion. Preferential use of TRBV28, TRBJ1-2 and TRBJ2-5 was observed in persistent disease, whereas TRBV20-1 and TRBJ2-1 were favored in newly diagnosed disease.

Library preparation was by multiplex PCR. The run used an Illumina HiSeq 4000. iRepertoire HTBI primers and Arm-PCR amplification of CDR3 regions were used to construct TCR beta libraries. Before sequencing, the PCR products went through gel purification. In the authors' own workflow: Across samples, fewer than 70 TRBV and roughly 15 TRBJ segments were identified and used for gene usage analysis of CDR3 amino acid clonotypes. COPE and FqMerger were used to merge filtered high-quality paired reads into contigs. BLAST was used to align contigs to IMGT TRBV, TRBD and TRBJ reference genes, with CDR3 defined following IMGT. Any clonotype with a frequency above 0.1% was counted as a highly expanded clone. Repertoire diversity was measured by Shannon entropy, and V-J evenness by the Gini coefficient. A clonotype was considered public if more than one individual shared it. In-frame beta chains were kept once TCRdb had trimmed the public reads at Q25 with fastp and called clones with MiXCR. CDR3 protein duplicates are merged, each entry listing the most common genes and DNA. The V and J calls were determined by TCRdb, not by the authors. Present in this sample are about 470,000 distinct CDR3 sequences, more than 13% of which were seen just once. The top ten clones comprise approximately 15% of the sample.

Taken with the paper, the label for time point translates to: newly diagnosed GD, antithyroid drugs for less than 3 months. For both TCR sequencing and RNA sequencing, RNA was extracted from PBMCs in TRIzol. Graves' disease was diagnosed according to American Thyroid Association guidelines. Patients were recruited from an endocrinology department in Xi'an, China. Each patient gave 8.5 to 9.5 milliliters of peripheral blood, collected in an EDTA anticoagulant tube. PBMCs were isolated by Ficoll Paque Plus density gradient separation without further T cell sorting. An Agilent 2100 Bioanalyzer and agarose gel were used to check RNA quality, while a NanoDrop 2000 measured RNA concentration. The sample holds a few counts of this clonotype. Its target antigen remains unknown. No much larger clonotype is one base removed from it; base qualities were not supplied. The germline ends are 15 bases apart after V is trimmed by 0 bases and J by 4 bases. CDR1 is given as MNHEY and CDR2 as SMNVEV, both from the germline V gene (reference sequence). Measured from the cysteine to the phenylalanine, the CDR3 is 16 residues long. The sequence is cut down to CDR3 DNA, 48 bases in frame from base 1.

This same sample was also part of a study on T cells in Graves' hyperthyroidism and ophthalmopathy. As that second paper reports: A patient counted as having stable Graves' hyperthyroidism if no progression to ophthalmopathy occurred over 18 months of follow-up. The hyperthyroidism patients were between 18 and 65 years old and newly diagnosed, with a disease duration of less than 2 months. The study excluded patients with uncontrolled infections, other autoimmune diseases, pregnancy or lactation. Diagnoses were based on clinical symptoms, serum thyroxine and TRAb, thyroid ultrasound and orbital computed tomography. For the first round of RT-PCR on the TCR CDR3, the HTBI primer set was used together with the Qiagen OneStep RT-PCR kit. Most expanded thyroid clonotypes (frequency above 0.001) were also detected in blood, a finding suggesting that blood repertoires may reflect thyroid immune responses. A model built on a 13 V-J signature distinguished ophthalmopathy from stable hyperthyroidism, reaching 87.88% sensitivity and 81% to 83% specificity in cross-validation and 80%/75% in testing. In validation, the model predicted progression to ophthalmopathy a median of 6.5 months before onset, with about 64% sensitivity and around 76% specificity. A discovery cohort of roughly 96 patients, 43 with Graves' ophthalmopathy and about 60 with stable Graves' hyperthyroidism, was used to find distinguishing TCR V-J signatures. Prospective prediction of ophthalmopathy was tested in an independent validation cohort consisting of 18 hyperthyroidism patients and approximately 16 patients who later progressed to ophthalmopathy. The 85 to 100 discovery patients were divided at random into training and test sets in a 7:3 ratio. Thyroid tissue and blood T-cell repertoires from roughly six Graves' hyperthyroidism patients were also compared in the study. After blood sampling, hyperthyroidism patients were treated with methimazole at a starting dose of 30 mg daily, and ophthalmopathy patients were treated with high-dose intravenous methylprednisolone. Libraries were constructed in a second round of multiplex PCR, after which size selection and purification were carried out. Sequencing of the libraries was done on an Illumina HiSeq2000 using paired-end 100 bp reads. SOAPnuke was used to process the raw data, throwing out any read that contained adapters or uncalled bases, had a mean Phred below 15, or lacked an exact constant-primer or identifier match. High-quality paired reads were merged using COPE v1.2.5, and each unique nucleotide sequence was defined as a clonotype. Clonotypes were aligned to IMGT TRBV, TRBD and TRBJ reference segments using MiTCR v1.1. The analysis included only V-J combinations with a frequency above 0.0001, which together covered 99% to 99.2% of the repertoires. A TCS score was defined as the ratio of F50 (clonal expansion) to E x V (chaos), with BLOSUM62-based TCRdist applied between CDR3 peptides within each V-J. Welch's t-statistics and random forest reduced roughly 500 V-J features to around 14, which were used in a naive Bayes classifier (R e1071). No statistical method was used to set the sample size in advance, and investigators knew the group allocation. According to the paper, TCR Vbeta CDR3 sequencing was carried out on more than 120 peripheral blood samples, which came from fewer than 50 ophthalmopathy, under 85 hyperthyroidism and approximately 17 progressor patients.

The sample consisted of peripheral blood mononuclear cells (PBMCs), taken at new diagnosis, from a patient treated with antithyroid drugs. The source of this sequence is a woman in her 30s with Graves disease. Donor details come from another sample of the same person, matched by shared clones. The rearranged segments are TRBV27 and TRBJ1-1; the D gene lacks a confident call. The nucleotide sequence is TGTGCCAGCAGTTTATCGGCGGACTCGATGAGCACTGAAGCTTTCTTT. The encoded protein is CASSLSADSMSTEAFF.